The 23 T cell receptor beta chains presented below share a single source sample, sequenced in a study of beta chain features in type 1 diabetes. Points from the study as a whole: Type 1 diabetes patients had moderately but significantly shorter TCRB CDR3s in all four CD4+ subsets.

Reverse transcribing all isolated RNA meant expressed TCRB transcripts were sequenced. Data came from immunoSEQ multiplex PCR; TCRdb stores just in-frame clones and leaves some out. The repertoire has about 400,000 clones, approximately 12% of them found once; the top ten carry about 0.01%. The antigens for these receptors are not known. The sequencing input was naive CD4+ T cells from blood. Receptors were obtained from a woman aged 18-29 years with type 1 diabetes.

This clone appeared a few times. The chain has TRBV29-1 and TRBJ2-7, with 7 bases aligning to TRBD1. The germline V gene has CDR1 SQVTM and CDR2 ANQGSEA. The length of the CDR3 is 12 residues. After removal of 7 bases from V and 5 bases from J, the junction contained 8 bases not matched to a gene. The CDR3 nucleotides read TGCAGCGCTGGACAGGACTCGGACGAGCAGTACTTC. Its protein is CSAGQDSDEQYF.

V usage is TRBV10-3 and J usage is TRBJ2-5; 8 bases fit TRBD2. The CDR3 sequence is 12 residues long. With V trimmed by 10 bases and J by 4 bases, 5 bases remained unmatched. Per germline, CDR1 ENHRY and CDR2 SYGVKD. The CDR3 DNA sequence: TGTGCCACGGGACTAGGGCTAGAGACCCAGTACTTC. Its translation is CATGLGLETQYF.

The J gene is TRBJ2-3, the V gene TRBV19; tentatively, D is TRBD2 (6 bases). Per the germline V gene, CDR1 is LNHDA and CDR2 is SQIVND (reference sequence). This CDR3 is built from 14 residues. The V gene lost 6 bases and the J gene lost 4 bases, with 14 bases spanning the gap. CDR3 nucleotide sequence: TGTGCCAGTAGGCCGCAGGTAGCGGCAGATACGCAGTATTTT. Translated, it gives CASRPQVAADTQYF.

The genes are TRBV29-1 and TRBJ1-1; D possibly corresponds to TRBD1 (5 bases). The germline gives CDR1 SQVTM, CDR2 ANQGSEA. Trimming left V 7 bases short and J 4 bases short, with 16 bases between. CDR3 length: 13 residues. CDR3 DNA: TGCAGCGCCACAGCAGGGCTGAGCACTGAAGCTTTCTTT. Encoded protein: CSATAGLSTEAFF.

A few counts support this clone. The CDR3 here is CASSLQLAGNEQFF. In nucleotides, the CDR3 is TGTGCCAGCAGCCTCCAGCTAGCCGGTAATGAGCAGTTCTTC. The rearrangement joins TRBV14 to TRBJ2-1; D might be TRBD2 (5 bases). The ends were cut back, 4 bases at V and 7 bases at J, with 14 bases in the middle. Germline V CDR1 and CDR2: SGHDN, FVKESK. The CDR3 is 14 residues long. The full variable domain, its missing parts supplied by reference TRBV14 and TRBJ2-1, is EAGVTQFPSHSVIEKGQTVTLRCDPISGHDNLYWYRRVMGKEIKFLLHFVKESKQDESGMPNNRFLAERTGGTYSTLKVQPAELEDSGVYFCASSLQLAGNEQFFGPGTRLTVL.

The rearrangement links TRBV19 to TRBJ1-6, with D tentatively TRBD1 (5 bases). The CDR3 has 13 amino acids. Germline CDR1 and CDR2: LNHDA and SQIVND (reference sequence). The germline V and J ends were trimmed by 5 bases and 14 bases, with 16 bases remaining between them. The CDR3 is CASSSQQGGTLHF. CDR3 DNA: TGTGCCAGTAGTTCTCAGCAGGGAGGGACCCTCCACTTT.

This clone was counted only a few times. The rearrangement joins TRBV4-1 to TRBJ2-1; 10 nucleotides match TRBD2. This CDR3 has 15 residues. Germline CDR1 reads MGHRA; CDR2 reads YSYEKL. Trimming removed 4 bases from V and 2 bases from J; junction bases left unmatched: 2. The DNA of the CDR3 is TGCGCCAGCAGCCCGGGACTAGCGACCTACAATGAGCAGTTCTTC. Protein sequence: CASSPGLATYNEQFF.

This clone has just a few counts. The rearrangement joins TRBV4-3 to TRBJ1-2; no firm D call. With 0 bases removed from V and 6 bases from J, the gap between germline ends came to 5 bases. The CDR3 is made up of 12 amino acids. Germline loops: CDR1 LGHNA, CDR2 YSLEER. The chain's CDR3 is CASSQDGNGYTF. The CDR3 DNA is TGCGCCAGCAGCCAAGACGGGAATGGCTACACCTTC.

The chain combines TRBV7-2 with TRBJ2-1; unclear D gene. V shed 5 bases and J shed 2 bases, with 13 bases lying between them. Germline V lookup: CDR1 SGHTA, CDR2 FQGNSA. CDR3 size: 15 residues. The CDR3 loop reads CASSRGFLTYNEQFF. Here the CDR3 DNA reads TGTGCCAGCAGCCGAGGATTCCTTACCTACAATGAGCAGTTCTTC.

This chain connects TRBV6-6 to TRBJ1-2; D is undetermined. Germline-derived CDR1 and CDR2 are MNHNY and SVGAGI (reference sequence). V lost 5 bases and J lost 8, with 15 bases in between. The CDR3 contains 13 residues. CDR3 nucleotide sequence: TGTGCCAGCAGTCCCCCATCGGGTGGAGGCTACACCTTC. Translation: CASSPPSGGGYTF.

In this sample, this clone turned up a few times. This chain links TRBV30 with TRBJ2-7; D unresolved. The V end lost 5 bases, the J end lost 2 bases, and 10 bases lay between the germline ends. Germline-derived CDR1 and CDR2 are GTSNPN and SVGIG (reference sequence). This CDR3 has 12 amino acids. DNA for the CDR3: TGTGCCTGGGCCGGTTCCGCCTACGAGCAGTACTTC. It translates to CAWAGSAYEQYF.

This clone was seen a few times. The chain employs TRBV5-1 and TRBJ2-1, with 8 bases fitting TRBD2. V shed 4 bases, J shed 7 bases, and the junction held 10 bases outside the gene matches. CDR3 length: 15 amino acids. CDR1 and CDR2 (germline): SGHRS, YFSETQ. CDR3: CASSPPGLGGNEQFF. In DNA, the CDR3 is TGCGCCAGCAGCCCGCCGGGACTAGGGGGTAATGAGCAGTTCTTC.

The V call is TRBV28, the J call TRBJ1-2; 9 nucleotides line up with TRBD1. The CDR3 loop spans 13 amino acids. With 7 bases clipped from V and 8 bases from J, the junction kept 8 bases outside the gene matches. Per germline, CDR1 MDHEN and CDR2 SYDVKM. Written as DNA, the CDR3 is TGTGCCAGCACCCTGGACAGGGGTTGGGGCTACACCTTC. It yields the protein CASTLDRGWGYTF.

The chain recombines TRBV7-2 with TRBJ1-6; D is unclear. The germline V gene has CDR1 SGHTA and CDR2 FQGNSA. This CDR3 spans 15 amino acids. Deletions cut 5 bases from V and 5 bases from J, with 13 bases between. CDR3 amino acids: CASSQWSQNNSPLHF. CDR3 nucleotide sequence: TGTGCCAGCAGCCAATGGAGTCAGAATAATTCACCCCTCCACTTT.

This clone was seen only a few times. The chain is built from TRBV19 and TRBJ2-3; D perhaps matches TRBD1 (5 bases). This CDR3 region has 13 residues. Looked up from germline, CDR1 is LNHDA and CDR2 is SQIVND (reference sequence). The V gene lost 6 bases and the J gene lost 0 bases, with 7 bases spanning the gap. Here the CDR3 DNA reads TGTGCCAGTAGATACAGGAGCACAGATACGCAGTATTTT. Residues: CASRYRSTDTQYF.

Here the CDR3 reads CATSRDRQGPYEQYF. CDR3 nucleotide sequence: TGTGCCACCAGCAGAGATCGACAGGGCCCCTACGAGCAGTACTTC. The chain couples TRBV15 to TRBJ2-7; the match to TRBD1 covers 7 bases. CDR1 is LNHNV, CDR2 YYDKDF, per germline (reference sequence). With 0 bases clipped from V and 2 bases from J, the junction kept 4 bases outside the gene matches. This CDR3 contains 15 residues.

This clone was recorded a few times. The rearrangement joins TRBV30 to TRBJ2-7; a possible D gene is TRBD2 (5 bases). Germline CDR1 is GTSNPN and CDR2 is SVGIG (reference sequence). This CDR3 spans 15 amino acids. Trimming stripped 3 bases from V and 2 bases from J, with 17 bases between. Here the CDR3 DNA reads TGTGCCTGGAGCCCAACGAGGGCTTCTACCTACGAGCAGTACTTC. Its protein is CAWSPTRASTYEQYF.

This chain joins TRBV29-1 and TRBJ1-2; 7 nucleotides line up with TRBD1. From germline, CDR1 is SQVTM and CDR2 ANQGSEA. The CDR3 spans 11 residues. Trimming at V came to 7 bases and at J to 4 bases, leaving 3 bases not matched to a gene. Here the CDR3 DNA reads TGCAGCGATGACAGGGCCTATGGCTACACCTTC. It is translated as CSDDRAYGYTF.

This chain connects TRBV7-8 to TRBJ1-2, with 12 bases aligning to TRBD1. Trimming cost V 5 bases and J 8 bases; bases outside gene matches: 6. This CDR3 has 14 amino acids. CDR1 SGHVS and CDR2 FQNEAQ come from the germline V gene. The CDR3 is CASSIPGQGAGYTF. The CDR3, as DNA: TGTGCCAGCAGCATCCCGGGACAGGGGGCCGGCTACACCTTC.

The gene calls are TRBV12-5 and TRBJ1-4; maybe TRBD1 (5 bases). V lost 5 bases, J lost 7 bases, and 11 bases lay in between. Germline V gene data show CDR1 as LGHNT and CDR2 as FRNRAP. CDR3 length: 13 amino acids. The CDR3: CASGAGRSEKLFF. Written as DNA, the CDR3 is TGTGCTAGTGGTGCAGGGCGGAGTGAAAAACTGTTTTTT.

This clone turned up a few times. Written as DNA, the CDR3 is TGTGCCAGCAGTTACATGACTAGCGGGAGGACTGAGCAGTTCTTC. Amino acids: CASSYMTSGRTEQFF. The chain carries TRBV6-6 and TRBJ2-1; 13 nucleotides match TRBD2. The CDR3 length is 15 residues. With V trimmed by 2 bases and J by 9 bases, 4 bases remained unmatched. The germline gives CDR1 MNHNY, CDR2 SVGAGI (reference sequence).

The V and J genes are TRBV7-9 and TRBJ2-4, with 11 bases aligning to TRBD1. From germline, CDR1 is SEHNR and CDR2 FQNEAQ (reference sequence). The J segment lost 1 base and the V segment lost 1 base, leaving 0 bases of the junction unmatched. The CDR3 runs 16 residues. CDR3 in amino acids: CASSLGDRGAKNIQYF. CDR3 in DNA: TGTGCCAGCAGCTTAGGGGACAGGGGGGCCAAAAACATTCAGTACTTC. The complete variable domain, with remaining parts taken from reference TRBV7-9 and TRBJ2-4, reads DTGVSQNPRHKITKRGQNVTFRCDPISEHNRLYWYRQTLGQGPEFLTYFQNEAQLEKSRLLSDRFSAERPKGSFSTLEIQRTEQGDSAMYLCASSLGDRGAKNIQYFGAGTRLSVL.

In this sample, this clone turned up a few times. The V gene is TRBV5-4, the J gene TRBJ2-1; D is unclear. Germline V lookup: CDR1 SGHNT, CDR2 YYREEE (reference sequence). V was pared by 4 bases and J by 4 bases, with 9 bases between. This CDR3 region has 13 residues. The CDR3 loop is CASSLLEYNEQFF. In DNA form, the CDR3 reads TGTGCCAGCAGCCTATTAGAATACAATGAGCAGTTCTTC.